This T cell receptor beta chain was identified in a study of cytomegalovirus exposure and HLA in healthy donors. Study-wide results and caveats: Researchers reported in a later analysis that common viral pathogens appeared linked to several top clusters. Certain indistinguishable V segments, among them TRBV6-2 and TRBV6-3, were excluded.

Primers: 60 Vbeta forward and 13 Jbeta reverse. Clones were read by immunoSEQ multiplex PCR, and TCRdb kept only the in-frame ones, dropping some. The sample records fewer than 180,000 clones, around 79% being singletons. Not recorded for this donor was the CMV serostatus. CDR1 and CDR2 from the germline V gene are KGHSH and LQKENI. The CDR3 is 15 residues long. V was pared by 2 bases and J by 3 bases, with 10 bases between. This clone came up once. Its antigen is not identified. The sample was PBMCs. The gene calls are TRBV18 and TRBJ2-2; the D gene is possibly TRBD2 (5 bases). The receptor was derived from a human donor in good health. The CDR3 coding sequence is TGTGCCAGCTCACCAAGACTAACTGACACCGGGGAGCTGTTTTTT. It is translated as CASSPRLTDTGELFF.